Presented here are 32 T cell receptor beta chains from one specimen sequenced in a study of regulatory T cells in long-lasting Graves disease. For TCR beta, libraries came from iRepertoire HTBI primers and Arm-PCR of CDR3 regions. From the multiplex PCR reads, TCRdb called clonotypes with MiXCR, one entry per CDR3 protein. In the table there are about 470,000 distinct CDR3 sequences, less than 25% of which are singletons. Time point described: persistent/refractory GD, antithyroid drugs over 5 years with positive TRAb. The authors made the TCR library using RNA they extracted from PBMCs. This sample comprised peripheral blood mononuclear cells (PBMCs), obtained when the disease was refractory, from a patient treated with antithyroid drugs. These receptors all stem from a female donor with Graves disease.

In regard to this clonotype: This could be a read error, since a much larger clone is one nucleotide away. The chain has TRBV11-3 and TRBJ1-1; 12 positions agree with TRBD1. CDR3 length equals 15 residues. CDR1 SGHNT and CDR2 YENEEA come from the germline V gene. The CDR3 here is CASSLGQGAFAEALF. CDR3 coding DNA: TGTGCCAGCAGCTTGGGACAGGGGGCCTTCGCTGAAGCTCTCTTT.

This rearrangement joins TRBV27 to TRBJ2-7, with D perhaps matching TRBD2 (6 bases). CDR3 length equals 14 residues. Trimming shortened V by 2 bases and J by 4 bases, and 12 bases separated the two germline ends. CDR1 is MNHEY, CDR2 SMNVEV, per germline (reference sequence). CDR3 sequence: CASSLPGRGYEQYF. CDR3 coding DNA: TGTGCCAGCAGTTTACCCGGACGGGGGTACGAGCAGTACTTC.

This clonotype has ten or more counts. This chain joins TRBV28 and TRBJ2-5; 9 nucleotides agree with TRBD1. Germline V gives CDR1 MDHEN, CDR2 SYDVKM. This CDR3 is 17 amino acids long. Trimming removed 1 base from V and 5 bases from J; junction bases left unmatched: 11. The CDR3 sequence: CASSLFSRGTGKETQYF. Here the CDR3 DNA reads TGTGCCAGCAGTTTATTTAGTCGGGGGACAGGGAAGGAGACCCAGTACTTC.

In this sample, this clonotype turned up many times. The V call is TRBV27, the J call TRBJ1-2; D is uncertain. The CDR3 contains 13 residues. CDR1 and CDR2 (germline): MNHEY, SMNVEV (reference sequence). Trimming removed 2 bases from V and 5 bases from J, with 9 bases in between. In DNA form, the CDR3 reads TGTGCCAGCAGTTTAGGACGGAGTTATGGCTACACCTTC. Protein: CASSLGRSYGYTF.

This clonotype was seen at least ten times. The J gene is TRBJ1-2, the V gene TRBV6-1; 7 bases are shared with TRBD1. The CDR3 has 13 residues. Germline loops: CDR1 MNHNS, CDR2 SASEGT. Losses at the gene ends were 6 bases for V and 8 bases for J; bases not matched to a gene: 9. CDR3 loop: CASSATGSGGYTF. The CDR3 DNA reads TGTGCCAGCAGCGCGACAGGGTCCGGGGGCTACACCTTC.

This clonotype was observed a few times. The chain combines TRBV30 with TRBJ2-1; 9 bases map to TRBD2. Germline CDR1 is GTSNPN and CDR2 is SVGIG (reference sequence). The CDR3 loop spans 15 amino acids. Unmatched junction bases numbered 5, after V lost 0 bases and J lost 5 bases. The CDR3 DNA reads TGTGCCTGGAGTGTGAAGCGGGAGGACCACAATGAGCAGTTCTTC. The encoded protein is CAWSVKREDHNEQFF.

V gene TRBV5-1 combines with J gene TRBJ2-7; possible D gene TRBD2, 5 bases. With 4 bases removed from V and 6 bases from J, the gap between germline ends came to 11 bases. Looked up from germline, CDR1 is SGHRS and CDR2 is YFSETQ. The CDR3 contains 12 residues. The CDR3 is CASSATRTEQYF. Written as DNA, the CDR3 is TGCGCCAGCAGCGCAACTAGGACCGAGCAGTACTTC.

This clonotype occurred many times. This chain links TRBV11-1 with TRBJ2-7, with D maybe TRBD1 (5 bases). The germline V gene has CDR1 SGHAT and CDR2 FQDESV (reference sequence). The CDR3 runs to 15 residues. Trimming removed 3 bases from V and 2 bases from J, with 14 bases in between. In nucleotides, the CDR3 is TGTGCCAGCAGCTTTGCACCCCAAGGGGCCTACGAGCAGTACTTC. This encodes CASSFAPQGAYEQYF.

This clonotype was picked up many times. The rearrangement links TRBV2 to TRBJ2-2; the D gene is possibly TRBD2 (6 bases). Trimming removed 4 bases at V and 6 bases at J, with 6 bases between. CDR1 SNHLY and CDR2 FYNNEI come from the germline V gene. The CDR3 loop spans 12 amino acids. The CDR3 bases are TGTGCCAGCAGTGGGGGGGCCGGGGAGCTGTTTTTT. It specifies CASSGGAGELFF.

This clonotype came up many times. The CDR3 nucleotides read TGTGCCAGCTCCCGCTCAGGGGGTGGCTCTGGGGCCAACGTCCTGACTTTC. It is translated as CASSRSGGGSGANVLTF. The chain has TRBV6-1 and TRBJ2-6, with 7 bases fitting TRBD1. CDR1 MNHNS and CDR2 SASEGT come from the germline V gene. V was clipped by 8 bases and J by 0 bases; unmatched bases: 10. The CDR3 loop spans 17 amino acids.

This clonotype was found many times. CDR3 sequence: CSARDMVAYVRNEQFF. Here the CDR3 DNA reads TGCAGTGCTAGAGATATGGTGGCTTACGTTAGGAATGAGCAGTTCTTC. The rearrangement links TRBV20-1 to TRBJ2-1; no reliable D call. The CDR3 sequence is 16 residues long. Germline-derived CDR1 and CDR2 are DFQATT and SNEGSKA (reference sequence). Trimming shortened V by 0 bases and J by 7 bases, and 19 bases separated the two germline ends.

The sample holds many counts of this clonotype. J is TRBJ2-5 and V is TRBV20-1; 9 positions match TRBD2. V trimming: 0 bases; J trimming: 7 bases; junction bases outside the gene matches: 9. The V gene's germline CDR1 is DFQATT and CDR2 SNEGSKA (reference sequence). CDR3 length: 15 residues. CDR3 residues: CSARDPPSGDPTQYF. In nucleotides, the CDR3 is TGCAGTGCTAGAGATCCTCCTAGCGGGGATCCGACCCAGTACTTC.

The table lists this clonotype with many counts. J is TRBJ2-7 and V is TRBV28; 10 bases agree with TRBD1. Germline V gives CDR1 MDHEN, CDR2 SYDVKM. J lost 7 bases, V lost 6 bases, and 3 bases had no gene match. This CDR3 comprises 12 residues. The CDR3 nucleotides are TGTGCCAGCAGGACAGGGGGCATTGAGCAGTACTTC. Protein sequence: CASRTGGIEQYF.

This clonotype was detected many times. CDR3: CASSVGSLAGGVETQYF. The CDR3 bases are TGTGCCAGCAGCGTAGGCTCACTAGCGGGAGGAGTGGAGACCCAGTACTTC. The V and J genes are TRBV9 and TRBJ2-5; 12 positions agree with TRBD2. CDR1 and CDR2 from the germline V gene are SGDLS and YYNGEE. The CDR3 has 17 amino acids. V shed 0 bases, J shed 5 bases, and the junction held 8 bases outside the gene matches.

This rearrangement joins TRBV20-1 to TRBJ1-5, with 9 bases identical to TRBD1. The germline V gene encodes CDR1 DFQATT and CDR2 SNEGSKA (reference sequence). The CDR3 consists of 15 residues. V was pared by 2 bases and J by 3 bases, with 5 bases of the junction left unmatched. The chain's CDR3 is CSARSGDRDNQPQHF. The CDR3 region has the DNA TGCAGTGCTAGATCTGGGGACAGGGACAATCAGCCCCAGCATTTT.

This clonotype was found many times. The chain joins TRBV11-2 to TRBJ1-1; tentatively, D is TRBD1 (6 bases). The V gene's germline CDR1 is SGHAT and CDR2 FQNNGV. Trimming left V 0 bases short and J 10 bases short, with 15 bases between. The CDR3 sequence is 14 residues long. The CDR3 loop reads CASSLDLGGSGAFF. CDR3 coding DNA: TGTGCCAGCAGCTTAGATCTGGGGGGCTCCGGAGCTTTCTTT.

The V gene is TRBV28, the J gene TRBJ2-3; possibly TRBD2 for D (5 bases). CDR3 length equals 15 residues. Germline CDR1 and CDR2: MDHEN and SYDVKM. V was shortened by 4 bases and J by 2 bases, with 13 bases between the two germline ends. The CDR3 here is CASSYGLPTTDTQYF. The CDR3 bases are TGTGCCAGCAGTTACGGACTTCCGACCACAGATACGCAGTATTTT.

This sequence joins TRBV4-1 and TRBJ2-7; 7 bases agree with TRBD2. V lost 0 bases, J lost 0 bases, and 5 bases stayed unmatched. Per germline, CDR1 MGHRA and CDR2 YSYEKL. The CDR3 runs to 16 residues. In DNA, the CDR3 is TGCGCCAGCAGCCAAGACGCGGGGGTGAGCTCCTACGAGCAGTACTTC. Amino acids: CASSQDAGVSSYEQYF.

In the case of this clonotype: Being one base from a much bigger clone, this may be a read error. The rearrangement joins TRBV13 to TRBJ1-1; no definite D call. Trimming left V 5 bases short and J 5 bases short, with 18 bases between. The CDR3 is 15 residues long. Germline lookup yields CDR1 PRHDT and CDR2 FYEKMQ (reference sequence). CDR3 sequence (DNA): TGTGCCAGCAGCATCAGGCCCGGGCCCGGGACTGAAGCTTTCTTT. It translates to CASSIRPGPGTEAFF.

This clonotype was recorded a few times. This sequence joins TRBV5-1 and TRBJ1-1; the D is unclear. V was trimmed by 2 bases and J by 1 base, leaving 12 bases between them. CDR1 is SGHRS, CDR2 YFSETQ, per germline. The CDR3 runs 15 residues. The CDR3 protein is CASSFFRHENTEAFF. As DNA, the CDR3 is TGCGCCAGCAGCTTTTTCAGACATGAGAACACTGAAGCTTTCTTT.

The chain combines TRBV30 with TRBJ2-7, with 7 bases lining up with TRBD1. CDR1 and CDR2 (germline): GTSNPN, SVGIG (reference sequence). The CDR3 is made up of 14 amino acids. The V segment lost 2 bases and the J segment 3 bases; nucleotides outside the gene matches: 7. CDR3 loop: CAWSSRGRVYEQYF. The CDR3 region has the DNA TGTGCCTGGAGTAGTAGGGGGCGAGTCTACGAGCAGTACTTC.

The sample holds many counts of this clonotype. V gene TRBV27 combines with J gene TRBJ1-4, with D tentatively TRBD1 (5 bases). The V and J ends lost 6 bases and 4 bases respectively, with 15 bases between them. The CDR3 sequence is 15 residues long. Looked up from germline, CDR1 is MNHEY and CDR2 is SMNVEV (reference sequence). CDR3 DNA: TGTGCCAGCAGCCGGGACGCTGGCAATAATGAAAAACTGTTTTTT. This encodes CASSRDAGNNEKLFF.

J is TRBJ2-7 and V is TRBV5-1; the match to TRBD1 covers 7 bases. This CDR3 has 13 residues. V lost 3 bases and J lost 6; bases outside the gene matches: 6. Germline CDR1 and CDR2: SGHRS and YFSETQ. The CDR3 sequence is CASSYKTGIEQYF. CDR3 DNA sequence: TGCGCCAGCAGCTATAAGACAGGGATCGAGCAGTACTTC. The full variable domain, with the rest looked up from reference TRBV5-1 and TRBJ2-7, is KAGVTQTPRYLIKTRGQQVTLSCSPISGHRSVSWYQQTPGQGLQFLFEYFSETQRNKGNFPGRFSGRQFSNSRSEMNVSTLELGDSALYLCASSYKTGIEQYFGPGTRLTVT.

This clonotype was counted at least ten times. This rearrangement joins TRBV2 to TRBJ2-7, with 7 positions matching TRBD1. The CDR3 runs to 14 residues. V shed 5 bases and J 0 bases; nucleotides not matched to a gene: 4. Germline V lookup: CDR1 SNHLY, CDR2 FYNNEI. CDR3 protein: CASSRGQTSYEQYF. Here the CDR3 DNA reads TGTGCCAGCAGTCGGGGACAGACCTCCTACGAGCAGTACTTC.

The chain has TRBV5-6 and TRBJ2-2; D ambiguous. This CDR3 has 17 amino acids. Trimming cost V 1 base and J 3 bases, with 16 bases left between them. Looked up from germline, CDR1 is SGHDT and CDR2 is YYEEEE. Here the CDR3 DNA reads TGTGCCAGCAGCTTGTGGCCGTCCCTTCTCGACACCGGGGAGCTGTTTTTT. This gives the protein CASSLWPSLLDTGELFF.

The V call is TRBV5-5, the J call TRBJ2-5; D unclear. Germline loops: CDR1 SGHKS, CDR2 YYEKEE (reference sequence). The CDR3 is 14 amino acids. V lost 2 bases to trimming and J lost 1 base, with 9 bases between them. The CDR3 nucleotides are TGTGCCAGCAGCTTACACCCTTCCCAAGAGACCCAGTACTTC. It specifies CASSLHPSQETQYF.

The V call is TRBV7-9, the J call TRBJ2-7, with TRBD2 matching 7 bases. The CDR3 extends over 12 amino acids. J was trimmed by 7 bases and V by 4 bases; bases with no gene match: 4. Germline CDR1 reads SEHNR; CDR2 reads FQNEAQ (reference sequence). The CDR3 is CASSSLAAEQYF. In DNA, the CDR3 is TGTGCCAGCAGCTCCCTAGCGGCTGAGCAGTACTTC.

This clonotype came up many times. This chain joins TRBV12-3 or TRBV12-4 and TRBJ1-5; 8 bases are a match to TRBD1. The length of the CDR3 is 15 residues. The V and J ends lost 3 bases and 2 bases, in that order; junction bases with no gene match: 3. As DNA, the CDR3 is TGTGCCAGCAGTTTTTTGACAGGGGGCAATCAGCCCCAGCATTTT. It translates to CASSFLTGGNQPQHF.

This chain joins TRBV30 and TRBJ2-5; D perhaps matches TRBD2 (5 bases). The germline CDR1 and CDR2 sequences are GTSNPN and SVGIG (reference sequence). CDR3 length: 18 amino acids. With 1 base removed from V and 6 bases from J, the gap between germline ends came to 27 bases. This chain's CDR3 is CAWSGAVRAGLSGKTQYF. Here the CDR3 DNA reads TGTGCCTGGAGTGGGGCGGTTAGGGCGGGCCTGAGTGGGAAGACCCAGTACTTC.

The chain employs TRBV6-1 and TRBJ2-1; a weak D match, TRBD2 (6 bases). The V end was cut by 6 bases, the J end by 8 bases, with 8 bases between. The CDR3 is 11 residues long. Germline assignment: CDR1 MNHNS and CDR2 SASEGT. DNA for the CDR3: TGTGCCAGCAGGGAGGGAGATGAGCAGTTCTTC. This sequence encodes CASREGDEQFF.

V usage is TRBV6-5 and J usage is TRBJ1-5; D is unclear. V shed 2 bases and J shed 0 bases, with 14 bases lying between them. The CDR3 sequence is 17 residues long. CDR1 and CDR2 from the germline V gene are MNHEY and SVGAGI. CDR3 nucleotide sequence: TGTGCCAGCAGTTACGGTTTTGGCCGTTATAGCAATCAGCCCCAGCATTTT. It specifies CASSYGFGRYSNQPQHF.

Comment on this clonotype: An end of the junction differs from the germline gene, which may be a read error. V and J are TRBV7-7 and TRBJ2-5; 11 bases are a match to TRBD2. The CDR3 has 16 residues. CDR1 is SSHAT and CDR2 is FNYEAQ in the germline V gene (reference sequence). The CDR3 nucleotides read TGTGCTAGCAGCTTGAGGACTAGCGGGCCCCAAGAGACCCAGTACTTC. Encoded protein: CASSLRTSGPQETQYF.